This is a list of T cell receptor beta chains from one sample in a study of Tregs in tolerant kidney transplant recipients. Assay used: immunoSEQ multiplex PCR; TCRdb lists only in-frame clones, some missing. Seen here are about 240,000 clones, more than 65% observed once, and the top ten hold 0.5% to 0.65%. The sample comprised CD4+ T cells from blood. The source of these receptors is a human donor in good health. Each CDR3 is given with its conserved first and last residue. The D gene is left open where the match is weak.

j_gene: TRBJ1-2; d_gene: .; v_gene: TRBV15; CDR3nt: TGTGCCACCAGCAAGGGGCCAAACCCGGGCGGCTACACCTTC; CDR3aa: CATSKGPNPGGYTF
j_gene: TRBJ1-5; d_gene: .; v_gene: TRBV6-5; CDR3nt: TGTGCCAGCAGACGACAGTTTAGCAATCAGCCCCAGCATTTT; CDR3aa: CASRRQFSNQPQHF
j_gene: TRBJ1-4; d_gene: .; v_gene: TRBV21-1; CDR3nt: TGTGCCAGCAGCAAAAGGGGGGGGCTGGAAAAACTGTTTTTT; CDR3aa: CASSKRGGLEKLFF
j_gene: TRBJ2-1; d_gene: TRBD1; v_gene: TRBV7-7; CDR3nt: TGTGCCAGCAGCTCCGGGACAGGTGGCAATGAGCAGTTCTTC; CDR3aa: CASSSGTGGNEQFF
j_gene: TRBJ1-5; d_gene: TRBD1; v_gene: TRBV6-6; CDR3nt: TGTGCCAGCAGCCCAAACACAGGGGTCGGTCAGCCCCAGCATTTT; CDR3aa: CASSPNTGVGQPQHF
j_gene: TRBJ1-3; d_gene: .; v_gene: TRBV5-1; CDR3nt: TGCGCCAGCAGCCCGGGGAACAGCCTTAGCTCTGGAAACACCATATATTTT; CDR3aa: CASSPGNSLSSGNTIYF
j_gene: TRBJ2-7; d_gene: TRBD1; v_gene: TRBV7-9; CDR3nt: TGTGCCAGCAGCTTGGGCCCCCGGGACAGCGACCCCTACGAGCAGTACTTC; CDR3aa: CASSLGPRDSDPYEQYF
j_gene: TRBJ2-7; d_gene: .; v_gene: TRBV9; CDR3nt: TGTGCCAGCAGCGGAGCAGCCTCCTACGAGCAGTACTTC; CDR3aa: CASSGAASYEQYF
j_gene: TRBJ2-5; d_gene: .; v_gene: TRBV5-1; CDR3nt: TGCGCCAGCAGCTTCTTAATGGGGTTTGTCGGCCGGCAAGAGACCCAGTACTTC; CDR3aa: CASSFLMGFVGRQETQYF
j_gene: TRBJ1-2; d_gene: TRBD1; v_gene: TRBV7-9; CDR3nt: TGTGCCAGCAGCACAAGGGGGCAGCCTAACTATGGCTACACCTTC; CDR3aa: CASSTRGQPNYGYTF